Listed below are T cell receptor beta chains from one sample, sequenced in a study of T cell responses to AZD1222 COVID-19 vaccine. Clones were read by immunoSEQ multiplex PCR, and TCRdb kept only the in-frame ones, dropping some. The table records more than 60,000 clones, about four fifths of them present only once. The sample was peripheral blood, taken 28 days after the second AZD1222 dose. Every receptor here comes from an adult who received the AZD1222 COVID-19 vaccine. CDR3s include the opening cysteine and the closing phenylalanine or tryptophan. D genes are given only for firm matches. Size is omitted from some rows. Given values are once, few, many or a class for expanded clones.

D gene	V gene	J gene	clone size	CDR3 protein	CDR3 DNA
-	TRBV19	TRBJ1-6	-	CASSIRDRNSPLHF	TGTGCCAGTAGTATACGAGACAGGAATTCACCCCTCCACTTT
TRBD1	TRBV7-9	TRBJ2-1	-	CASSPRQGNEQFF	TGTGCCAGCAGCCCCCGACAGGGTAATGAGCAGTTCTTC
TRBD2	TRBV11-2	TRBJ2-2	-	CASSQSVPGGRAFTGELFF	TGTGCCAGCAGCCAATCCGTCCCCGGCGGGAGGGCCTTCACCGGGGAGCTGTTTTTT
TRBD2	TRBV7-3	TRBJ2-1	-	CASSPRGLMSSYNEQFF	TGTGCCAGCAGCCCCCGGGGACTAATGAGCTCCTACAATGAGCAGTTCTTC
TRBD1	TRBV6-5	TRBJ1-2	once	CASSYRDRGSYGYTF	TGTGCCAGCAGCTACCGGGACAGGGGTAGCTATGGCTACACCTTC
TRBD1	TRBV19	TRBJ2-7	-	CASSFGTGGYEQYF	TGTGCCAGTAGTTTTGGGACAGGGGGCTACGAGCAGTACTTC
TRBD2	TRBV28	TRBJ2-7	-	CASISSGSYEQYF	TGTGCCAGCATTTCTAGCGGGTCCTACGAGCAGTACTTC
-	TRBV6-1	TRBJ2-6	-	CASSGGTHSGANVLTF	TGTGCCAGCAGTGGGGGTACCCACTCTGGGGCCAACGTCCTGACTTTC
-	TRBV29-1	TRBJ2-1	-	CSVKRGPGNPFF	TGCAGCGTAAAAAGGGGACCCGGTAATCCGTTCTTC
TRBD1	TRBV5-4	TRBJ2-3	-	CASSRGTGGTDTQYF	TGTGCCAGCAGCCGAGGGACAGGGGGCACAGATACGCAGTATTTT
TRBD1	TRBV28	TRBJ2-5	-	CASSSLGTGDQETQYF	TGTGCCAGCAGTTCCCTCGGGACAGGGGATCAAGAGACCCAGTACTTC
TRBD2	TRBV9	TRBJ2-1	-	CASSSLAGGPENEQFF	TGTGCCAGCAGCTCTTTAGCGGGAGGGCCGGAAAATGAGCAGTTCTTC
TRBD2	TRBV9	TRBJ2-7	-	CASSLQGTSGYEQYF	TGTGCCAGCAGCTTACAGGGGACTAGCGGCTACGAGCAGTACTTC
-	TRBV4-3	TRBJ1-1	-	CASSLNRNTEAFF	TGCGCCAGCAGCCTAAACAGGAACACTGAAGCTTTCTTT
-	TRBV11-2	TRBJ2-2	once	CASSPENTGELFF	TGTGCCAGCAGCCCCGAGAACACCGGGGAGCTGTTTTTT
-	TRBV19	TRBJ2-7	few	CASSIGAGVSYEQYF	TGTGCCAGTAGTATAGGAGCAGGGGTCTCCTACGAGCAGTACTTC
-	TRBV27	TRBJ1-4	few	CASSFQGEKLFF	TGTGCCAGCAGTTTCCAGGGTGAAAAACTGTTTTTT
-	TRBV28	TRBJ1-1	-	CATWGQTEAFF	TGTGCCACCTGGGGGCAGACTGAAGCTTTCTTT
TRBD1	TRBV19	TRBJ2-5	once	CASSMYAGTGQGRGETQYF	TGTGCCAGTAGCATGTATGCCGGTACGGGACAGGGGAGAGGAGAGACCCAGTACTTC
TRBD1	TRBV28	TRBJ1-4	few	CASSSPTGRATNEKLFF	TGTGCCAGCAGCTCCCCGACAGGGAGGGCAACTAATGAAAAACTGTTTTTT
-	TRBV7-2	TRBJ2-7	few	CASSPQGLDEQYF	TGTGCCAGCAGCCCTCAAGGACTTGACGAGCAGTACTTC
TRBD1	TRBV29-1	TRBJ1-2	-	CSVPSGGGASYGYTF	TGCAGCGTCCCATCCGGAGGGGGCGCCAGCTATGGCTACACCTTC
-	TRBV19	TRBJ1-2	-	CASSIAGGRKDGYTF	TGTGCCAGTAGTATAGCTGGAGGGAGAAAGGATGGCTACACCTTC
-	TRBV20-1	TRBJ2-1	-	CSASARSYNEQFF	TGCAGTGCTAGTGCTAGGAGTTACAATGAGCAGTTCTTC
-	TRBV7-9	TRBJ1-2	-	CASSSSQGSYGYTF	TGTGCCAGCAGCTCCTCACAGGGCTCCTATGGCTACACCTTC
TRBD2	TRBV27	TRBJ2-3	-	CASSRSLAVMNTQYF	TGTGCCAGCAGTAGGTCGCTAGCGGTGATGAATACGCAGTATTTT
-	TRBV7-2	TRBJ1-5	-	CASSSLGTSGQPQHF	TGTGCCAGCAGCTCCCTGGGGACGTCGGGTCAGCCCCAGCATTTT
-	TRBV2	TRBJ1-4	-	CASRVGATNEKLFF	TGTGCCAGCCGAGTTGGAGCTACTAATGAAAAACTGTTTTTT
-	TRBV21-1	TRBJ2-1	-	CASSKVKQNLTYNEQFF	TGTGCCAGCAGCAAAGTAAAGCAGAACCTGACCTACAATGAGCAGTTCTTC
TRBD1	TRBV4-2	TRBJ2-7	once	CASSGSDRVHEQYF	TGTGCCAGCAGCGGATCCGACAGGGTCCACGAGCAGTACTTC
-	TRBV11-2	TRBJ1-2	once	CASSPGRDYGYTF	TGTGCCAGCAGCCCCGGTAGGGACTATGGCTACACCTTC
-	TRBV10-3	TRBJ1-5	-	CAISERDTNQPQHF	TGTGCCATCAGTGAGCGGGACACCAATCAGCCCCAGCATTTT
-	TRBV7-3	TRBJ2-7	-	CASSPTGTGRGSEQYF	TGTGCCAGCAGCCCAACCGGGACGGGAAGAGGGAGCGAGCAGTACTTC
-	TRBV19	TRBJ1-1	-	CASHVGLNTEAFF	TGTGCCAGTCACGTGGGGCTGAACACTGAAGCTTTCTTT
TRBD1	TRBV28	TRBJ2-5	-	CASGTVQETQYF	TGTGCCAGCGGGACAGTTCAAGAGACCCAGTACTTC
-	TRBV11-2	TRBJ2-7	-	CASSLAMSTEQYF	TGTGCCAGCAGCCTGGCAATGTCGACCGAGCAGTACTTC
-	TRBV3-1/TRBV3-2	TRBJ2-5	-	CASSPPIRDKRETQYF	TGTGCCAGCAGCCCACCCATCCGGGACAAGAGAGAGACCCAGTACTTC
-	TRBV28	TRBJ1-2	-	CASIPGGGSYGYTF	TGTGCCAGCATCCCGGGGGGCGGGAGCTATGGCTACACCTTC
-	TRBV2	TRBJ2-7	-	CASSEAQGVGEQYF	TGTGCCAGCAGTGAAGCGCAAGGGGTGGGCGAGCAGTACTTC
-	TRBV9	TRBJ1-4	-	CASSVRGAINEKLFF	TGTGCCAGCAGCGTACGCGGAGCTATTAATGAAAAACTGTTTTTT
TRBD1	TRBV23-1	TRBJ2-7	-	CASSQSTDREVCKQYF	TGCGCCAGCAGTCAATCAACGGACAGGGAAGTATGTAAGCAGTACTTC
-	TRBV29-1	TRBJ1-2	-	CSAARGGGQGYTF	TGCAGCGCCGCCCGGGGAGGAGGCCAAGGCTACACCTTC
TRBD2	TRBV18	TRBJ2-7	-	CASSPGRESFYEQYF	TGTGCCAGCTCACCAGGGAGGGAAAGTTTCTACGAGCAGTACTTC
-	TRBV6-1	TRBJ2-3	-	CASSEPGFTDTQYF	TGTGCCAGCAGTGAACCAGGATTCACAGATACGCAGTATTTT
-	TRBV6-1	TRBJ1-2	once	CASSESGRTGYTF	TGTGCCAGCAGTGAAAGTGGGAGGACTGGCTACACCTTC
-	TRBV19	TRBJ2-1	-	CASKNYGENEQFF	TGTGCCAGTAAAAATTACGGAGAGAATGAGCAGTTCTTC
-	TRBV7-9	TRBJ1-5	-	CASRKRRGGMSNQPQHF	TGTGCCAGCAGAAAACGTAGGGGAGGGATGAGCAATCAGCCCCAGCATTTT
-	TRBV29-1	TRBJ1-1	-	CSAQTGNTEAFF	TGCAGCGCCCAGACAGGGAACACTGAAGCTTTCTTT
TRBD1	TRBV11-3	TRBJ2-1	few	CASSLYGTGNELNEQFF	TGTGCCAGCAGCTTATATGGGACAGGGAATGAACTTAATGAGCAGTTCTTC
-	TRBV30	TRBJ2-3	-	CAWSVWGLTQYF	TGTGCCTGGAGTGTCTGGGGACTTACGCAGTATTTT
TRBD1	TRBV6-5	TRBJ1-1	-	CASRPDRERTEAFF	TGTGCCAGCAGACCGGACAGGGAGCGGACTGAAGCTTTCTTT
-	TRBV11-3	TRBJ2-1	-	CASSLGGDNEQFF	TGTGCCAGCAGCTTAGGGGGAGACAATGAGCAGTTCTTC
-	TRBV27	TRBJ1-4	-	CASSLSRGANEKLFF	TGTGCCAGCAGTTTATCTAGAGGGGCTAATGAAAAACTGTTTTTT